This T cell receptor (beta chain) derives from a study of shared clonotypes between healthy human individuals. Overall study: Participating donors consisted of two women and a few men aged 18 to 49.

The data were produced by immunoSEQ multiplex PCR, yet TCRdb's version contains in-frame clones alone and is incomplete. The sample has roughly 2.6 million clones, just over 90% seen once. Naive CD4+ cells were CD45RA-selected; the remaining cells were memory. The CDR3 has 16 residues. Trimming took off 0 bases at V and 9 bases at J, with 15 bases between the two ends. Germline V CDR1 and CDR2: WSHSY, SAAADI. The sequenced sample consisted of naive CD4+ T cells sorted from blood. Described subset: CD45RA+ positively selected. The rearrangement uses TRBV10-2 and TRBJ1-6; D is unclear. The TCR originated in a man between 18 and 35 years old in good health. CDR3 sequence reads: CASSESTPEVGSPLHF. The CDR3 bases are TGCGCCAGCAGTGAGTCAACACCGGAGGTTGGTTCACCCCTCCACTTT.